Below are 5 T cell receptor beta chains sequenced from a single sample in a study of identical twins. TCRdb recomputed calls from the 5' RACE reads with MiXCR, one row per CDR3 protein. The data contain roughly 770,000 distinct CDR3 sequences, roughly 20% of them singletons. These data were also reused for a study on T cells expressing NK-cell markers.

The specimen was PBMCs. These receptors were obtained from a woman younger than 35 in good health.

The rearrangement links TRBV7-2 to TRBJ1-1; 7 bases fit TRBD1. The J segment lost 7 bases and the V segment lost 6 bases, leaving 8 bases of the junction unmatched. This CDR3 spans 13 amino acids. The germline CDR1 and CDR2 sequences are SGHTA and FQGNSA. This chain's CDR3 is CASRVQGLGEAFF. As DNA, the CDR3 is TGTGCCAGCAGGGTACAGGGGCTAGGTGAAGCTTTCTTT.

This clonotype was detected a few times. This rearrangement joins TRBV20-1 to TRBJ1-2; D unclear. CDR3 length equals 14 residues. V dropped 5 bases and J dropped 5 bases, with 18 bases sitting between them. Germline CDR1 and CDR2: DFQATT and SNEGSKA (reference sequence). DNA for the CDR3: TGCAGTGCTTGGAACCCGGGATCTCTTTATGGCTACACCTTC. This gives the protein CSAWNPGSLYGYTF.

V is TRBV7-9 and J is TRBJ2-3; no reliable D call. The V end lost 0 bases, the J end lost 2 bases, and 12 bases lay between the germline ends. Germline assignment: CDR1 SEHNR and CDR2 FQNEAQ (reference sequence). The CDR3 runs to 16 residues. CDR3 coding DNA: TGTGCCAGCAGCTTAGCCGGGCGGCCAGACACAGATACGCAGTATTTT. Translation gives CASSLAGRPDTDTQYF.

This clonotype showed up many times. This chain links TRBV12-3 or TRBV12-4 with TRBJ2-3, with D tentatively TRBD1 (5 bases). The CDR3 spans 13 residues. Deletions cut 5 bases from V and 4 bases from J, with 10 bases between. CDR3 amino acids: CASSPTRADTQYF. For the CDR3, the DNA is TGTGCCAGCAGTCCCACCAGGGCAGATACGCAGTATTTT.

J is TRBJ2-5 and V is TRBV7-6; 12 bases are shared with TRBD2. The CDR3 sequence is 14 residues long. Germline trimming cut 5 bases from V and 5 bases from J; bases unmatched to any gene: 3. Looked up from germline, CDR1 is SGHVS and CDR2 is FNYEAQ. The CDR3 sequence: CASSRTSGMETQYF. The CDR3 DNA sequence: TGTGCCAGCAGCCGGACTAGCGGGATGGAGACCCAGTACTTC.